These 8 T cell receptor beta chains were all obtained from the same sample, sequenced in a study of early T cells in non-severe SARS-CoV-2 infection. Each CDR3 protein gets one entry after TCRdb re-called the 5' RACE reads with MiXCR. The sample lists around 70,000 distinct CDR3 sequences; more than 9% were seen once. Material for sequencing was whole blood. These receptors all stem from an adult who was a healthcare worker with PCR-confirmed SARS-CoV-2 infection or an uninfected control (not recorded which).

This clonotype was seen a handful of times. CDR3 residues: CASSPPEGKRGDTQYF. In DNA, the CDR3 is TGTGCCAGCTCACCACCGGAAGGAAAAAGGGGAGATACGCAGTATTTT. V gene TRBV18 combines with J gene TRBJ2-3; possible D gene TRBD1, 5 bases. Trimming pared 0 bases from V and 5 bases from J, leaving 15 bases between. Germline V gene lookup returns CDR1 KGHSH and CDR2 LQKENI. The CDR3 is made up of 16 amino acids.

This clonotype occurred many times. The chain has TRBV5-1 and TRBJ2-5; 16 bases map to TRBD2. The CDR3 consists of 19 residues. J lost 3 bases, V lost 3 bases, and 11 bases had no gene match. CDR1 is SGHRS, CDR2 YFSETQ, per germline. CDR3 DNA: TGCGCCAGCAGCTCGCTCCGCCCCGGGACTAGCGGGAGGGAAGAGACCCAGTACTTC. It translates to CASSSLRPGTSGREETQYF. Filled out from reference TRBV5-1 and TRBJ2-5, the complete variable domain reads KAGVTQTPRYLIKTRGQQVTLSCSPISGHRSVSWYQQTPGQGLQFLFEYFSETQRNKGNFPGRFSGRQFSNSRSEMNVSTLELGDSALYLCASSSLRPGTSGREETQYFGPGTRLLVL.

The sample holds many counts of this clonotype. The V gene is TRBV2, the J gene TRBJ2-7, with a weak D call TRBD1 (5 bases). The length of the CDR3 is 11 residues. Germline V gene lookup returns CDR1 SNHLY and CDR2 FYNNEI. CDR3 coding DNA: TGTGCCAGCACCCAGCTAGGGGCCCTGCGGGTC. It translates to CASTQLGALRV.

This clonotype was seen only a few times. The rearrangement links TRBV11-2 to TRBJ2-1, with D perhaps being TRBD1 or TRBD2 (5 bases each). Germline V gene data show CDR1 as SGHAT and CDR2 as FQNNGV. V lost 2 bases to trimming and J lost 2 bases, with 13 bases between them. CDR3 length: 16 amino acids. The DNA of the CDR3 is TGTGCCAGCAGCTTATCGCCGGGACCCGCCTACAATGAGCAGTTCTTC. Its protein is CASSLSPGPAYNEQFF.

This clonotype was detected ten times or more. The rearrangement joins TRBV5-1 to TRBJ2-1; TRBD2 aligns across 10 bases. Germline trimming cut 3 bases from V and 10 bases from J; bases unmatched to any gene: 7. Germline V gene data show CDR1 as SGHRS and CDR2 as YFSETQ. The CDR3 spans 14 residues. The chain's CDR3 is CASSSLAGAQEQFF. The CDR3 coding sequence is TGCGCCAGCAGCTCCCTAGCGGGAGCGCAAGAGCAGTTCTTC.

The chain employs TRBV2 and TRBJ2-5; no clear D gene. CDR1 SNHLY and CDR2 FYNNEI come from the germline V gene. Trimming removed 2 bases from V and 5 bases from J, with 9 bases in between. The CDR3 is made up of 13 amino acids. The DNA for the CDR3 is TGTGCCAGCAGTGAAAATATGGTCGAGACCCAGTACTTC. Its protein product is CASSENMVETQYF.

The sample holds one count of this clonotype. This clone may be a read error of a much larger clone one base away. This rearrangement joins TRBV7-8 to TRBJ2-1, with 9 bases lining up with TRBD2. The CDR3 sequence is 14 residues long. Germline CDR1 and CDR2: SGHVS and FQNEAQ. The CDR3 sequence is CASSFSGSRNEQSF. CDR3 in DNA: TGTGCCAGCAGCTTTAGCGGGAGTAGAAATGAGCAGTCCTTC.

The rearrangement links TRBV5-4 to TRBJ2-1; perhaps TRBD2 as D (5 bases). This CDR3 spans 18 amino acids. Germline CDR1 and CDR2: SGHNT and YYREEE (reference sequence). Deletions cut 0 bases from V and 0 bases from J, with 16 bases between. CDR3 amino acids: CASSLASLVTGSYNEQFF. In DNA form, the CDR3 reads TGTGCCAGCAGCTTGGCCTCACTAGTCACGGGCTCCTACAATGAGCAGTTCTTC.